The clone carrying this T cell receptor beta chain was picked up many times. Attached unique molecular identifiers marked individual cDNA molecules. In TCRdb, the 5' RACE reads were re-called with MiXCR into one record per CDR3 protein. Of around 82,000 distinct CDR3 sequences listed, about 11% are singletons. The data belong to a study of early T cells in non-severe SARS-CoV-2 infection. Study-wide context: Chains were not paired, and sequencing was done on bulk RNA from unsorted whole blood.

The receptor's source is an adult who was a healthcare worker with PCR-confirmed SARS-CoV-2 infection or an uninfected control (not recorded which). The sequenced sample consisted of whole blood.

The chain's CDR3 is CASSLLQQTQYF. The CDR3 region has the DNA TGTGCCAGCAGCTTACTTCAGCAGACCCAGTACTTC. The chain employs TRBV11-2 and TRBJ2-5; no firm D call. From germline, CDR1 is SGHAT and CDR2 FQNNGV. The CDR3 contains 12 residues. With 2 bases removed from V and 6 bases from J, the gap between germline ends came to 7 bases.